These T cell receptor beta chains were read from a single sample in a study of T cells and Merkel cell carcinoma outcomes. Data came from immunoSEQ multiplex PCR; TCRdb stores just in-frame clones and leaves some out. The data contain more than 6,000 clones, 70% to 75% of them seen just once; the ten biggest clones take up more than 13%. The sample taken for sequencing was tumor tissue from Merkel cell carcinoma. The source of these receptors is a human donor with Merkel cell carcinoma. Some clones in this sample may be carry-over from other donors' samples. Both conserved end residues are part of each CDR3. The D gene is left open where the match is weak. Rows may omit the clone size; those that give it use once, few, many or a size class.

V gene	D gene	J gene	clone size	CDR3 protein	CDR3 DNA
TRBV7-2	TRBD2	TRBJ2-3	NA	CASSLLAGGITDTQYF	TGTGCCAGCAGCCTTCTAGCGGGAGGAATCACAGATACGCAGTATTTT
TRBV9	TRBD1	TRBJ2-1	NA	CASGGDRGYNEQFF	TGTGCCAGCGGGGGGGACAGGGGCTACAATGAGCAGTTCTTC
TRBV28	NA	TRBJ1-5	few	CANQRGRDKPQHF	TGTGCCAATCAAAGGGGTCGGGACAAGCCCCAGCATTTT
TRBV29-1	TRBD1	TRBJ2-7	NA	CSAPGTGGREQYF	TGCAGCGCACCCGGGACAGGGGGCCGGGAGCAGTACTTC
TRBV5-1	NA	TRBJ1-5	NA	CASRRDSNQPQHF	TGCGCCAGCAGAAGGGATAGCAATCAGCCCCAGCATTTT
TRBV7-8	NA	TRBJ2-7	NA	CASSPHSWEQYF	TGTGCCAGCAGCCCCCACAGTTGGGAGCAGTACTTC
TRBV29-1	NA	TRBJ2-3	NA	CSVERGTDTQYF	TGCAGCGTTGAACGCGGGACAGATACGCAGTATTTT
TRBV19	TRBD1	TRBJ2-7	NA	CASSIRDRGYEQYF	TGTGCCAGTAGCATTCGGGACAGGGGCTACGAGCAGTACTTC
TRBV28	NA	TRBJ1-5	NA	CASTPVSNQPQHF	TGTGCCAGCACCCCGGTTAGCAATCAGCCCCAGCATTTT
TRBV21-1	NA	TRBJ1-5	NA	CASSKGSGAYYSNQPQHF	TGTGCCAGCAGCAAAGGGTCAGGGGCTTACTATAGCAATCAGCCCCAGCATTTT
TRBV6-1	TRBD2	TRBJ2-5	NA	CASSEMRTSGGKETQYF	TGTGCCAGCAGTGAAATGAGGACTAGCGGGGGGAAAGAGACCCAGTACTTC
TRBV6-5	TRBD2	TRBJ2-5	NA	CASSSGLAGVQETQYF	TGTGCCAGCAGTTCGGGCCTAGCGGGAGTCCAAGAGACCCAGTACTTC
TRBV4-1	NA	TRBJ1-1	NA	CASSQDSTEAFF	TGCGCCAGCAGCCAAGACAGTACTGAAGCTTTCTTT
TRBV29-1	TRBD2	TRBJ2-1	NA	CSVEDPGLAGGNYNEQFF	TGCAGCGTTGAAGACCCCGGACTAGCGGGAGGCAACTACAATGAGCAGTTCTTC
TRBV7-2	NA	TRBJ2-3	NA	CASSLGGRGGTDTQYF	TGTGCCAGCAGCTTAGGGGGCAGGGGCGGCACAGATACGCAGTATTTT
TRBV13	NA	TRBJ2-7	NA	CASSLGRYDEQYF	TGTGCCAGCAGCTTAGGCCGGTACGACGAGCAGTACTTC
TRBV30	TRBD2	TRBJ2-5	NA	CAWSVLRTSGIETQYF	TGTGCCTGGAGTGTACTTCGGACTAGCGGAATAGAGACCCAGTACTTC
TRBV28	NA	TRBJ1-2	NA	CASILGGGEKGYTF	TGTGCCAGCATTCTAGGCGGGGGCGAAAAAGGCTACACCTTC
TRBV18	NA	TRBJ2-7	once	CASSPLLGQGSYEQYF	TGTGCCAGCTCACCACTCTTGGGGCAGGGATCCTACGAGCAGTACTTC
TRBV27	NA	TRBJ2-3	NA	CASSWARTDTQYF	TGTGCCAGCAGTTGGGCTAGGACAGATACGCAGTATTTT
TRBV6-6	TRBD1	TRBJ1-2	NA	CASSPRQGGDYGYTF	TGTGCCAGCAGCCCCCGACAGGGGGGCGACTATGGCTACACCTTC
TRBV27	NA	TRBJ2-1	NA	CASSSGSSYNEQFF	TGTGCCAGCAGTTCAGGATCCTCCTACAATGAGCAGTTCTTC
TRBV15	TRBD2	TRBJ2-5	NA	CATSRGGGRETQYF	TGTGCCACCAGCAGAGGGGGCGGGAGGGAGACCCAGTACTTC
TRBV18	NA	TRBJ2-1	once	CASSPVILGGSSYNEQFF	TGTGCCAGCTCACCGGTCATCCTGGGAGGCAGCTCCTACAATGAGCAGTTCTTC
TRBV18	NA	TRBJ2-1	NA	CASSPSGEAPKNQFF	TGTGCCAGCTCACCTTCGGGGGAAGCTCCCAAGAACCAGTTCTTC
TRBV9	TRBD2	TRBJ2-7	NA	CASSVTAGGYEQYF	TGTGCCAGCAGCGTAACTGCGGGGGGCTACGAGCAGTACTTC
TRBV14	NA	TRBJ1-1	NA	CASSQGGPRNTEVFF	TGTGCCAGCAGCCAAGGGGGGCCTCGGAACACTGAAGTTTTCTTT
TRBV5-1	TRBD1	TRBJ1-1	NA	CASNWVGTGGSGTEAFF	TGCGCCAGCAACTGGGTCGGGACAGGGGGGAGTGGGACTGAAGCTTTCTTT
TRBV7-9	NA	TRBJ1-5	NA	CASSLDTISNQPQHF	TGTGCCAGCAGTTTAGACACCATTAGCAATCAGCCCCAGCATTTT
TRBV6-6	TRBD2	TRBJ2-7	NA	CASSPRGDEQYF	TGTGCCAGCAGTCCGCGGGGGGACGAGCAGTACTTC
TRBV11-2	NA	TRBJ1-1	few	CASSSTAMNTEAFF	TGTGCCAGCAGCTCAACAGCGATGAACACTGAAGCTTTCTTT
TRBV5-1	TRBD1	TRBJ2-3	NA	CASTGRDRGGTDTQYF	TGCGCCAGTACAGGGAGGGACAGGGGAGGCACAGATACGCAGTATTTT
TRBV5-1	NA	TRBJ2-7	NA	CASSVNMRGYEQYF	TGCGCCAGCAGCGTAAATATGCGGGGCTACGAGCAGTACTTC
TRBV28	TRBD1	TRBJ1-1	NA	CASSLRTGGGYVEAFF	TGTGCCAGCAGTCTACGGACAGGGGGCGGTTATGTTGAAGCTTTCTTT